This T cell receptor (beta chain) was captured in a study of blood T cell repertoires in COVID-19. Study in general: COVID-19 samples from acute and convalescent phases originated in the United States, Italy and Spain.

The method was immunoSEQ multiplex PCR; TCRdb's version includes in-frame clones alone and lacks a portion of them. Among around 320,000 clones, about 87% were seen once, and the ten largest hold 6.9%. The ends lost 2 bases at V and 2 bases at J; junction bases unmatched: 7. Germline V gene data show CDR1 as SGHRS and CDR2 as YFSETQ. The CDR3 has 18 residues. The V gene is TRBV5-1, the J gene TRBJ2-3; 14 nucleotides line up with TRBD2. The receptor was isolated from a woman aged 25 to 45 who had recovered from COVID-19. Sequencing was done on a sample of peripheral blood. CDR3 DNA: TGCGCCAGCAGCTTCCTGACTAGCGGGGGGGCCGTCACAGATACGCAGTATTTT. This codes for CASSFLTSGGAVTDTQYF. Full variable domain (outside the CDR3, taken from reference TRBV5-1 and TRBJ2-3): KAGVTQTPRYLIKTRGQQVTLSCSPISGHRSVSWYQQTPGQGLQFLFEYFSETQRNKGNFPGRFSGRQFSNSRSEMNVSTLELGDSALYLCASSFLTSGGAVTDTQYFGPGTRLTVL.